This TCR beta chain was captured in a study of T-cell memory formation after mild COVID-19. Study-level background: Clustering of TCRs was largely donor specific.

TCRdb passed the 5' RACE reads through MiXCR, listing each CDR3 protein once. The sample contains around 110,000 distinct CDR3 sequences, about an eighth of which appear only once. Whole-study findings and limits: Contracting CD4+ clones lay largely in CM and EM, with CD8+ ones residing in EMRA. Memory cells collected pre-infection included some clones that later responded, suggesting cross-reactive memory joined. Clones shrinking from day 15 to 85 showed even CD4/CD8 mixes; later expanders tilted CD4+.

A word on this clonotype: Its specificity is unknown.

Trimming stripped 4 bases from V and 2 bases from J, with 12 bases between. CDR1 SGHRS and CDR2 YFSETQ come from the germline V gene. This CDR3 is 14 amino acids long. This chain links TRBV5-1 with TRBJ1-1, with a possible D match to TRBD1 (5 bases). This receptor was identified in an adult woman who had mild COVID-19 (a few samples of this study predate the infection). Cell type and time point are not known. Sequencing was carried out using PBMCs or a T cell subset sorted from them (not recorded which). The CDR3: CASSTDSPNTEAFF. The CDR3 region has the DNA TGCGCCAGCAGCACCGACAGCCCCAACACTGAAGCTTTCTTT.